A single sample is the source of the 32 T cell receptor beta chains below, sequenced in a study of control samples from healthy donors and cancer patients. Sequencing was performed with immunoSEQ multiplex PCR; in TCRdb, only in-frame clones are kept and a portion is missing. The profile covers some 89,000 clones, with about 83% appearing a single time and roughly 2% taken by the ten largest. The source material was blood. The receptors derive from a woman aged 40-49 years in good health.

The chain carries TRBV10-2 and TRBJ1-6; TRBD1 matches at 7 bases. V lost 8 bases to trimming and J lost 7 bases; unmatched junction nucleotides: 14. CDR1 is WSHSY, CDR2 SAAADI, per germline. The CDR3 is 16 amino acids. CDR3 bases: TGCGCCAGCCTGGGGGACAGTGTCTTTGGGAATTCACCCCTCCACTTT. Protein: CASLGDSVFGNSPLHF.

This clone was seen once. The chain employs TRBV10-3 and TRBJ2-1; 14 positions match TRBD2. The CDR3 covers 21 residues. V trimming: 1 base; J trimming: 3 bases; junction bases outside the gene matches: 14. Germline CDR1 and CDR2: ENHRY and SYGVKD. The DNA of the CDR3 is TGTGCCATCAGTGAGTGGGGTTTAAGTAGCGGACTAGCGGGGGGCTACAATGAGCAGTTCTTC. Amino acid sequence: CAISEWGLSSGLAGGYNEQFF.

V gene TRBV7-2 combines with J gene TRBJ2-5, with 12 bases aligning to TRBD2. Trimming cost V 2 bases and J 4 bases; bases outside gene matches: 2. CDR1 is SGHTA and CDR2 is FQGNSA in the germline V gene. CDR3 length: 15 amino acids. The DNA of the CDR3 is TGTGCCAGCAGCTTACTAGCGGGGGGGGTAGAGACCCAGTACTTC. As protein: CASSLLAGGVETQYF.

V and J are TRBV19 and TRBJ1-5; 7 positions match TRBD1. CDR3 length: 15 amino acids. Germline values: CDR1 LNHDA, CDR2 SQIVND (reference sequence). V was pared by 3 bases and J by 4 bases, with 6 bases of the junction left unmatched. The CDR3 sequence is CASSIGQVPNQPQHF. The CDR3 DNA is TGTGCCAGTAGTATCGGACAGGTGCCAAATCAGCCCCAGCATTTT.

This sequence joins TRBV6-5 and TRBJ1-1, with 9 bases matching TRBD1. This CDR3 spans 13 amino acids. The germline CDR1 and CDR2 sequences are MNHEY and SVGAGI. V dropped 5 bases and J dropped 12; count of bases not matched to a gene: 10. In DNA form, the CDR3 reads TGTGCCAGCAGTCGCGACGGACAGGGGAGAACTTTCTTT. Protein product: CASSRDGQGRTFF.

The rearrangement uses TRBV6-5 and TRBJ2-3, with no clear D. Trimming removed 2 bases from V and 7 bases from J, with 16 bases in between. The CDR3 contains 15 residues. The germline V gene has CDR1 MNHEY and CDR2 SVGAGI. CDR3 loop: CASSYPPRNPYTQYF. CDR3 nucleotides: TGTGCCAGCAGTTACCCCCCCCGCAATCCGTATACGCAGTATTTT.

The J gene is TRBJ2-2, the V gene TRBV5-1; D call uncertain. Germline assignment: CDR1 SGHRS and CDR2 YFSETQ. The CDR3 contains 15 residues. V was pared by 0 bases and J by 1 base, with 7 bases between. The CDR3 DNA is TGCGCCAGCAGCTTGGGATCAGGGAACACCGGGGAGCTGTTTTTT. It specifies CASSLGSGNTGELFF.

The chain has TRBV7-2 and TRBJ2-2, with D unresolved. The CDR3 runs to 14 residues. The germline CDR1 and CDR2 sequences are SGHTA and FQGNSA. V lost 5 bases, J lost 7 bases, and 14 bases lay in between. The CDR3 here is CASSEMGIVGELFF. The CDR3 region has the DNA TGTGCCAGCAGCGAGATGGGGATTGTCGGGGAGCTGTTTTTT.

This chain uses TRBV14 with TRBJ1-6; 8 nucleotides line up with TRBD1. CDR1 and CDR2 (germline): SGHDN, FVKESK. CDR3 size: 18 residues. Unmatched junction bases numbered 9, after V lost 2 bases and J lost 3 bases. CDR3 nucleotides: TGTGCCAGCAGCCAAAACCCCTTCGGGACAGGCTATAATTCACCCCTCCACTTT. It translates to CASSQNPFGTGYNSPLHF.

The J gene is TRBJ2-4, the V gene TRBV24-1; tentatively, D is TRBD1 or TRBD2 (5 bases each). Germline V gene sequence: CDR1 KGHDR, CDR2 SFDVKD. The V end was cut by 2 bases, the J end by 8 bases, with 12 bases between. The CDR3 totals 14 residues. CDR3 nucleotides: TGTGCCACCAGTGATTCAGCCCGAGGGGACATTCAGTACTTC. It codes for CATSDSARGDIQYF.

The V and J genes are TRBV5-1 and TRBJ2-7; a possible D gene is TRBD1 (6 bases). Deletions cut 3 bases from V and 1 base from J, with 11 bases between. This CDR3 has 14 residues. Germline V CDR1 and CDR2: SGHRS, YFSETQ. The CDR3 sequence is CASSSPGVSYEQYF. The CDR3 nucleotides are TGCGCCAGCAGCTCGCCAGGGGTTTCCTACGAGCAGTACTTC.

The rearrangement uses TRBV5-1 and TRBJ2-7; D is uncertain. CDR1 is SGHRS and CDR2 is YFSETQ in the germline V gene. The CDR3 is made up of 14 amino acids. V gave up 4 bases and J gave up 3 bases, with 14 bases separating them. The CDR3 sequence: CASSQRQGRYEQYF. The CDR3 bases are TGCGCCAGCAGCCAGCGACAAGGACGCTACGAGCAGTACTTC.

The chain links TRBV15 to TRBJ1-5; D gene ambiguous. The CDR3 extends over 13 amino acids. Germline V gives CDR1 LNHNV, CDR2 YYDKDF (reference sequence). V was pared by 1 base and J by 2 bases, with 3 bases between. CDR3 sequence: CATSRVGNQPQHF. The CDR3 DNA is TGTGCCACCAGCAGAGTTGGCAATCAGCCCCAGCATTTT.

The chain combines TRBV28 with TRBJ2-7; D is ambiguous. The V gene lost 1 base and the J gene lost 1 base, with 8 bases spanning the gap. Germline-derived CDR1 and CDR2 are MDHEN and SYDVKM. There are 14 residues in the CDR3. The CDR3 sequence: CASSLLSSSYEQYF. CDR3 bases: TGTGCCAGCAGTTTATTGAGCAGTTCCTACGAGCAGTACTTC.

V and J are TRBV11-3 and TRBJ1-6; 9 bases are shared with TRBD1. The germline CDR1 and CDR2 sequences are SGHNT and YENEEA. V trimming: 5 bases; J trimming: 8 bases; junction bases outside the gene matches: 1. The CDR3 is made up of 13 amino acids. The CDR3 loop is CASSRDRDSPLHF. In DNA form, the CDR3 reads TGTGCCAGCAGCCGGGACAGGGATTCACCCCTCCACTTT.

CDR3 bases: TGTGCCAGCAGTTTGGAGAGGGGCAATCAGCCCCAGCATTTT. This encodes CASSLERGNQPQHF. The rearrangement links TRBV6-5 to TRBJ1-5; D ambiguous. V was shortened by 4 bases and J by 2 bases, with 9 bases between the two germline ends. CDR3 length: 14 residues. CDR1 MNHEY and CDR2 SVGAGI come from the germline V gene.

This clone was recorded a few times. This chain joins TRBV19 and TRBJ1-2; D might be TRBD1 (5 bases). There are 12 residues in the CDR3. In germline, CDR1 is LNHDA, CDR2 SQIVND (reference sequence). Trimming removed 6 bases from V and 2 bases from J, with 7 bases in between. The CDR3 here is CASRGDNYGYTF. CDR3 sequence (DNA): TGTGCCAGTAGGGGGGACAACTATGGCTACACCTTC.

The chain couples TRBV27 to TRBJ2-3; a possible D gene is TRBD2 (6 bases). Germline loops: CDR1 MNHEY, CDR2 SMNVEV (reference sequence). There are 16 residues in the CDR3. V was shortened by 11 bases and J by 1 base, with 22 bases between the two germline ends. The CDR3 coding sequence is TGTGCCGAACTGGGGCAGCAGGCGGGGCGCACAGATACGCAGTATTTT. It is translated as CAELGQQAGRTDTQYF.

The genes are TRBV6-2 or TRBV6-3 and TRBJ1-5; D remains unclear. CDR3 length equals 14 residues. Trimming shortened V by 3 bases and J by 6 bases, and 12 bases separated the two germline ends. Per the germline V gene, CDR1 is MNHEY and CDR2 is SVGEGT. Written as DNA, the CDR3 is TGTGCCAGCAGTTATTCGGAGGGATTTCAGCCCCAGCATTTT. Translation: CASSYSEGFQPQHF.

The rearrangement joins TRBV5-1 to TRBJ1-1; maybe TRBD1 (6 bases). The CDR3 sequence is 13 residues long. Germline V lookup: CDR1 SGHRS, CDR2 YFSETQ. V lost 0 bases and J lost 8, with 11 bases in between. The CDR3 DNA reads TGCGCCAGCAGCTTGGGTGGACAGAGGGAAGCTTTCTTT. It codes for CASSLGGQREAFF.

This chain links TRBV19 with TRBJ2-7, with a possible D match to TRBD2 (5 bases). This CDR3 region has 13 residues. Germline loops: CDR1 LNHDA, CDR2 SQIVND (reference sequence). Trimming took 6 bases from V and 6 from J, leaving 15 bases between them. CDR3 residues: CASSPERYGEQYF. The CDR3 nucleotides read TGTGCCAGTAGCCCCGAGCGGTATGGCGAGCAGTACTTC.

This CDR3 reads CASSPTPGQGVEQYF. CDR3 sequence (DNA): TGTGCCAGCAGCCCAACCCCGGGACAGGGGGTCGAGCAGTACTTC. This sequence joins TRBV7-6 and TRBJ2-7, with 11 bases that match TRBD1. The CDR3 loop spans 15 amino acids. V gave up 5 bases and J gave up 6 bases; unmatched junction bases: 9. In germline, CDR1 is SGHVS, CDR2 FNYEAQ. The full variable domain, in which reference TRBV7-6 and TRBJ2-7 provide the parts outside the CDR3, is GAGVSQSPRYKVTKRGQDVALRCDPISGHVSLYWYRQALGQGPEFLTYFNYEAQQDKSGLPNDRFSAERPEGSISTLTIQRTEQRDSAMYRCASSPTPGQGVEQYFGPGTRLTVT.

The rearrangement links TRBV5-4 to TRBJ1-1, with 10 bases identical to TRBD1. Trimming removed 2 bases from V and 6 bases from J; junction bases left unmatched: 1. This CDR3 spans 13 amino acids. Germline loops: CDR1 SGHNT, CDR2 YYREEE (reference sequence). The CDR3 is CASSFGQGAEAFF. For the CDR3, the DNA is TGTGCCAGCAGCTTCGGACAGGGGGCTGAAGCTTTCTTT.

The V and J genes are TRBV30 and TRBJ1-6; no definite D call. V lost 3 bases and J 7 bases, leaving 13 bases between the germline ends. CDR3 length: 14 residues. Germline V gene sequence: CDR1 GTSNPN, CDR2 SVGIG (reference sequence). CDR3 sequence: CAWRPQAPNSPLHF. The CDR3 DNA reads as TGTGCCTGGAGGCCGCAGGCTCCCAATTCACCCCTCCACTTT.

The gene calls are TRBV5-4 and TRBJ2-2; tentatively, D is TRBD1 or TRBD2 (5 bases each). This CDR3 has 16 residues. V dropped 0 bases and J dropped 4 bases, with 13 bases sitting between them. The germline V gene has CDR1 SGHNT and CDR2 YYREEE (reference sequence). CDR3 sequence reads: CASSLDGGGATGELFF. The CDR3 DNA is TGTGCCAGCAGCTTGGATGGAGGTGGGGCCACCGGGGAGCTGTTTTTT.

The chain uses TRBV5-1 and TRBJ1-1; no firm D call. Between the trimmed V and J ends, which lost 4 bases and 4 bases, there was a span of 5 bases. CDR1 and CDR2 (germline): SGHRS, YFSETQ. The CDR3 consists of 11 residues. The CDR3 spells CASSRGTEAFF. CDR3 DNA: TGCGCCAGCAGCCGGGGCACTGAAGCTTTCTTT.

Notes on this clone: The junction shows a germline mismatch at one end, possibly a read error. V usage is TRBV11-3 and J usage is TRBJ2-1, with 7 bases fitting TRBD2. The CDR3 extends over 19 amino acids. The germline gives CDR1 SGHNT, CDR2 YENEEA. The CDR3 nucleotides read TGTGCCAGCAGCTTAAGGTCCTATGGGGGGGGACCTTCCTACAGTGAGCAGTTCTTC. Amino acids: CASSLRSYGGGPSYSEQFF. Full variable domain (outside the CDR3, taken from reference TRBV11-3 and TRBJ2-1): EAGVVQSPRYKIIEKKQPVAFWCNPISGHNTLYWYLQNLGQGPELLIRYENEEAVDDSQLPKDRFSAERLKGVDSTLKIQPAELGDSAVYLCASSLRSYGGGPSYSEQFFGPGTRLTVL.

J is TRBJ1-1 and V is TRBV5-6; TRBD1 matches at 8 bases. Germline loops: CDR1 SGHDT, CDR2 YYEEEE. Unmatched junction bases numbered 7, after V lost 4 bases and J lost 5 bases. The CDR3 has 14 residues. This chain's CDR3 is CASSVRGRWTEAFF. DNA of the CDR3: TGTGCCAGCAGCGTCAGGGGGCGTTGGACTGAAGCTTTCTTT.

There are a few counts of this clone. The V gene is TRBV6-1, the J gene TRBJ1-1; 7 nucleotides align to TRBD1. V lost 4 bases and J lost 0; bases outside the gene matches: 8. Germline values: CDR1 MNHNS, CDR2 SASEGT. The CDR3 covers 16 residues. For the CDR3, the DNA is TGTGCCAGCAGTGCAATTCAGACAGGGATGAACACTGAAGCTTTCTTT. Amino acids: CASSAIQTGMNTEAFF.

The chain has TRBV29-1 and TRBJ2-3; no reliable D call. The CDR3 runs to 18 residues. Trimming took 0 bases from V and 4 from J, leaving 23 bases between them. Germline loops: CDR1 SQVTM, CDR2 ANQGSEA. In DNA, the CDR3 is TGCAGCGTTGAAGATCAATTGCAGGACCCTTCCACTGCAGATACGCAGTATTTT. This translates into CSVEDQLQDPSTADTQYF.

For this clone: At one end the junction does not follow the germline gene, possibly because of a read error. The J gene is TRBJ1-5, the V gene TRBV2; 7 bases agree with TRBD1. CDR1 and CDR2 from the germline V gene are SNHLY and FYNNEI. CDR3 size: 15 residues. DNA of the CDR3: TGTGCCAGCAGGGAAGGCGACAGGGCTAATCAGCCCCAGCATTTT. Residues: CASREGDRANQPQHF.

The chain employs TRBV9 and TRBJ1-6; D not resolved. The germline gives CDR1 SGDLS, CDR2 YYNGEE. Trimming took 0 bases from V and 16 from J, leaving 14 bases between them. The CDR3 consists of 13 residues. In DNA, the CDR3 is TGTGCCAGCAGCGTAGGGAGAAGGTCGGTTCTCCACTTT. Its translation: CASSVGRRSVLHF.